The 27 T cell receptor beta chains below all came from one sample that was sequenced in a study of cytomegalovirus exposure and HLA in healthy donors. The repertoire was sequenced with immunoSEQ multiplex PCR; TCRdb's copy has only in-frame clones and lacks some. The table lists roughly 63,000 clones, around 89% of them singletons. Sequenced material: PBMCs. Receptors were obtained from a woman aged 18-29 years in good health and CMV-seronegative.

The chain uses TRBV6-1 and TRBJ2-5; D ambiguous. The germline CDR1 and CDR2 sequences are MNHNS and SASEGT. Trimming pared 6 bases from V and 2 bases from J, leaving 7 bases between. The CDR3 extends over 12 amino acids. The CDR3 reads CASRKQQETQYF. The CDR3, as DNA: TGTGCCAGCAGAAAACAGCAAGAGACCCAGTACTTC.

The table lists this clone with a few counts. The V and J genes are TRBV4-1 and TRBJ2-7; D perhaps matches TRBD1 (5 bases). V lost 1 base to trimming and J lost 6 bases, with 13 bases between them. Germline lookup yields CDR1 MGHRA and CDR2 YSYEKL. The CDR3 is made up of 14 amino acids. DNA of the CDR3: TGCGCCAGCAGCCAAGTAGAAGGGGCTGGCGAGCAGTACTTC. The encoded protein is CASSQVEGAGEQYF.

The chain links TRBV6-1 to TRBJ1-2; no definite D call. Trimming pared 4 bases from V and 2 bases from J, leaving 20 bases between. This CDR3 comprises 17 residues. The germline CDR1 and CDR2 sequences are MNHNS and SASEGT. The CDR3 spells CASSVIGEIRKNYGYTF. In DNA, the CDR3 is TGTGCCAGCAGTGTAATCGGGGAAATAAGGAAGAACTATGGCTACACCTTC.

The rearrangement links TRBV7-8 to TRBJ2-7; D unresolved. This CDR3 region has 12 residues. The V end was cut by 0 bases, the J end by 6 bases, with 6 bases between. Looked up from germline, CDR1 is SGHVS and CDR2 is FQNEAQ. The DNA of the CDR3 is TGTGCCAGCAGCTTAGCCGGCGGCGAGCAGTACTTC. Encoded protein: CASSLAGGEQYF.

V usage is TRBV2 and J usage is TRBJ1-3, with D unclear. With 4 bases removed from V and 5 bases from J, the gap between germline ends came to 12 bases. This CDR3 is built from 14 residues. Per the germline V gene, CDR1 is SNHLY and CDR2 is FYNNEI. The CDR3 reads CASSATQNRNTIYF. The CDR3 region has the DNA TGTGCCAGCAGTGCAACGCAGAACCGAAACACCATATATTTT.

The J gene is TRBJ2-5, the V gene TRBV11-2; a weak D match, TRBD2 (6 bases). The CDR3 contains 17 residues. Germline lookup yields CDR1 SGHAT and CDR2 FQNNGV. Trimming removed 5 bases from V and 2 bases from J, with 21 bases in between. The CDR3 DNA sequence: TGTGCCAGCAGCCCTGCGGGGCTAGCTGTATTACAAGAGACCCAGTACTTC. Its protein product is CASSPAGLAVLQETQYF. The entire variable domain, with the rest obtained from reference TRBV11-2 and TRBJ2-5, is as follows: EAGVAQSPRYKIIEKRQSVAFWCNPISGHATLYWYQQILGQGPKLLIQFQNNGVVDDSQLPKDRFSAERLKGVDSTLKIQPAKLEDSAVYLCASSPAGLAVLQETQYFGPGTRLLVL.

V is TRBV5-1 and J is TRBJ2-3; 12 nucleotides match TRBD2. Germline V gene sequence: CDR1 SGHRS, CDR2 YFSETQ. The junction had 9 bases not matched to a gene; V was cut back by 4 bases and J by 6 bases. The CDR3 covers 16 residues. In nucleotides, the CDR3 is TGCGCCAGCAGCCCCTCCCTAGCGGGGGGGCCGGATACGCAGTATTTT. Amino acids: CASSPSLAGGPDTQYF.

The chain uses TRBV18 and TRBJ2-5; TRBD1 agrees at 11 bases. Unmatched junction bases numbered 8, after V lost 3 bases and J lost 5 bases. This CDR3 has 16 amino acids. The V gene's germline CDR1 is KGHSH and CDR2 LQKENI. The DNA for the CDR3 is TGTGCCAGCTCACCGGGGCAAAGGACAGGGGGCGAGACCCAGTACTTC. This gives the protein CASSPGQRTGGETQYF.

The rearrangement uses TRBV7-8 and TRBJ1-5; 9 bases line up with TRBD1. After removal of 2 bases from V and 0 bases from J, the junction contained 8 bases not matched to a gene. In germline, CDR1 is SGHVS, CDR2 FQNEAQ. The CDR3 contains 18 residues. The CDR3 DNA sequence: TGTGCCAGCAGCTTAATTGGGACAGGGCAATATAGCAATCAGCCCCAGCATTTT. It codes for CASSLIGTGQYSNQPQHF.

The V gene is TRBV5-1, the J gene TRBJ2-1, with 13 bases that match TRBD2. This CDR3 is 18 amino acids long. Trimming took 5 bases from V and 0 from J; bases not matched to a gene: 8. Per germline, CDR1 SGHRS and CDR2 YFSETQ. The CDR3 spells CASRAGTSGTLSYNEQFF. In nucleotides, the CDR3 is TGCGCCAGCAGGGCCGGGACTAGCGGGACTCTCTCCTACAATGAGCAGTTCTTC.

The rearrangement links TRBV2 to TRBJ2-5, with 8 nucleotides matching TRBD2. The CDR3 is 14 residues long. With V trimmed by 6 bases and J by 5 bases, 8 bases remained unmatched. The germline V gene has CDR1 SNHLY and CDR2 FYNNEI. CDR3 DNA: TGTGCCAGCAGGGACGGGGGGGCCGTGGAGACCCAGTACTTC. It specifies CASRDGGAVETQYF.

This chain uses TRBV5-1 with TRBJ2-7, with 15 bases that match TRBD2. Trimming took 4 bases from V and 6 from J; bases not matched to a gene: 5. Germline V gene data show CDR1 as SGHRS and CDR2 as YFSETQ. This CDR3 has 15 residues. The DNA for the CDR3 is TGCGCCAGCAGCCGCGGACTAGCGGGAGGGCCCGAGCAGTACTTC. Its translation is CASSRGLAGGPEQYF.

This clone was counted a single time. This chain joins TRBV10-1 and TRBJ2-7; tentative D call: TRBD1 (6 bases). CDR1 is WNHNN, CDR2 SYGVQD, per germline (reference sequence). The germline V and J ends were trimmed by 4 bases and 2 bases, with 12 bases remaining between them. The CDR3 sequence is 14 residues long. The CDR3 DNA is TGCGCCAGCAGTGTTACCGGACAGCCCTACGAGCAGTACTTC. This codes for CASSVTGQPYEQYF.

V and J are TRBV30 and TRBJ1-1; a possible D gene is TRBD1 (6 bases). The germline V gene encodes CDR1 GTSNPN and CDR2 SVGIG (reference sequence). The V gene lost 4 bases and the J gene lost 0 bases, with 15 bases spanning the gap. This CDR3 comprises 15 residues. This CDR3 reads CAWTGTTRVNTEAFF. The CDR3 coding sequence is TGTGCCTGGACCGGGACAACAAGAGTGAACACTGAAGCTTTCTTT.

The count of this clone is one. This chain uses TRBV5-1 with TRBJ2-5, with D possibly being TRBD2 (6 bases). The V gene lost 0 bases and the J gene lost 1 base, with 10 bases spanning the gap. Germline loops: CDR1 SGHRS, CDR2 YFSETQ. CDR3 length: 15 residues. Written as DNA, the CDR3 is TGCGCCAGCAGCTTGGTGATTAGCGGCCAAGAGACCCAGTACTTC. This encodes CASSLVISGQETQYF.

The chain couples TRBV14 to TRBJ1-3; no definite D call. Germline V gene data show CDR1 as SGHDN and CDR2 as FVKESK. The CDR3 runs 14 residues. Trimming shortened V by 0 bases and J by 2 bases, and 5 bases separated the two germline ends. The CDR3 nucleotides read TGTGCCAGCAGCCAAGACATTGCTGGAAACACCATATATTTT. It specifies CASSQDIAGNTIYF. The variable domain in full, completed from reference TRBV14 and TRBJ1-3, reads EAGVTQFPSHSVIEKGQTVTLRCDPISGHDNLYWYRRVMGKEIKFLLHFVKESKQDESGMPNNRFLAERTGGTYSTLKVQPAELEDSGVYFCASSQDIAGNTIYFGEGSWLTVV.

The rearrangement joins TRBV6-6 to TRBJ2-1; possibly TRBD2 for D (6 bases). This CDR3 has 16 residues. The ends were cut back, 0 bases at V and 4 bases at J, with 13 bases in the middle. The germline CDR1 and CDR2 sequences are MNHNY and SVGAGI (reference sequence). The CDR3 is CASSYSGSGSYNEQFF. In nucleotides, the CDR3 is TGTGCCAGCAGTTACTCGGGTAGCGGTTCTTACAATGAGCAGTTCTTC.

CDR3 region: CASRDRPRETQYF. CDR3 DNA: TGTGCCAGCAGGGACAGGCCTAGGGAGACCCAGTACTTC. The chain couples TRBV5-6 to TRBJ2-5, with 7 positions matching TRBD1. Germline CDR1 and CDR2: SGHDT and YYEEEE. CDR3 length equals 13 residues. V dropped 5 bases and J dropped 5; count of bases not matched to a gene: 6.

The chain couples TRBV4-1 to TRBJ1-1; tentatively, D is TRBD1 (6 bases). The CDR3 extends over 14 amino acids. The germline V and J ends were trimmed by 6 bases and 6 bases, with 17 bases remaining between them. Germline CDR1 MGHRA, CDR2 YSYEKL. The CDR3 DNA follows: TGCGCCAGCAGGACACTCACAGGGACCCCTGAAGCTTTCTTT. This sequence encodes CASRTLTGTPEAFF.

A single count supports this clone. V is TRBV13 and J is TRBJ2-7; 7 nucleotides agree with TRBD1. Per the germline V gene, CDR1 is PRHDT and CDR2 is FYEKMQ (reference sequence). After removal of 5 bases from V and 2 bases from J, the junction contained 9 bases not matched to a gene. The CDR3 contains 15 residues. CDR3 amino acids: CASSPPDRVAYEQYF. CDR3 coding DNA: TGTGCCAGCAGCCCCCCCGACAGGGTAGCCTACGAGCAGTACTTC. The whole variable domain, remainder taken from reference TRBV13 and TRBJ2-7, is AAGVIQSPRHLIKEKRETATLKCYPIPRHDTVYWYQQGPGQDPQFLISFYEKMQSDKGSIPDRFSAQQFSDYHSELNMSSLELGDSALYFCASSPPDRVAYEQYFGPGTRLTVT.

The chain is built from TRBV7-6 and TRBJ1-1, with a possible D match to TRBD1 (5 bases). Germline V gene data show CDR1 as SGHVS and CDR2 as FNYEAQ. Trimming removed 1 base from V and 6 bases from J, with 15 bases in between. This CDR3 contains 15 residues. This CDR3 reads CASSLGGPIGAEAFF. CDR3 DNA sequence: TGTGCCAGCAGCTTAGGGGGCCCGATCGGCGCTGAAGCTTTCTTT.

This rearrangement joins TRBV6-5 to TRBJ2-7; possible D gene TRBD1, 6 bases. Trimming removed 6 bases from V and 2 bases from J, with 11 bases in between. The CDR3 is made up of 13 amino acids. The germline V gene encodes CDR1 MNHEY and CDR2 SVGAGI. The DNA of the CDR3 is TGTGCCAGCAGGGCGACAGGCCCCTACGAGCAGTACTTC. This sequence encodes CASRATGPYEQYF.

CDR3 DNA: TGTGCCAGCAGCCCATATGGGAGACTCAGCACCGGGGAGCTGTTTTTT. It specifies CASSPYGRLSTGELFF. The chain is built from TRBV9 and TRBJ2-2; a possible D gene is TRBD2 (5 bases). Germline V gene lookup returns CDR1 SGDLS and CDR2 YYNGEE. V lost 4 bases and J 4 bases, leaving 17 bases between the germline ends. CDR3 size: 16 residues.

The chain employs TRBV6-1 and TRBJ1-1; no firm D call. CDR1 is MNHNS, CDR2 SASEGT, per germline. The CDR3 has 17 amino acids. V lost 2 bases, J lost 1 base, and 17 bases lay in between. The CDR3 loop is CASSEYPTGVGNTEAFF. Written as DNA, the CDR3 is TGTGCCAGCAGTGAATACCCTACCGGGGTTGGGAACACTGAAGCTTTCTTT.

V usage is TRBV28 and J usage is TRBJ2-7, with TRBD1 matching over 7 bases. The trim removed 3 bases at V and 6 bases at J, leaving 11 bases unmatched. CDR3 size: 15 residues. Per germline, CDR1 MDHEN and CDR2 SYDVKM. The CDR3 sequence is CASSLDPGGMGEQYF. CDR3 in DNA: TGTGCCAGCAGTTTGGATCCAGGGGGTATGGGCGAGCAGTACTTC.

The chain combines TRBV18 with TRBJ2-1; 7 nucleotides align to TRBD1. Germline V gene lookup returns CDR1 KGHSH and CDR2 LQKENI. The CDR3 sequence is 13 residues long. The ends lost 3 bases at V and 6 bases at J; junction bases unmatched: 2. Here the CDR3 DNA reads TGTGCCAGCTCACCGACAGGGCCCAATGAGCAGTTCTTC. Translation gives CASSPTGPNEQFF.

V is TRBV30 and J is TRBJ2-5; 16 bases agree with TRBD2. J lost 5 bases, V lost 5 bases, and 5 bases had no gene match. The germline CDR1 and CDR2 sequences are GTSNPN and SVGIG (reference sequence). The CDR3 totals 15 residues. CDR3 residues: CAWAGTSGRGETQYF. In DNA form, the CDR3 reads TGTGCCTGGGCCGGGACTAGCGGGAGGGGCGAGACCCAGTACTTC.